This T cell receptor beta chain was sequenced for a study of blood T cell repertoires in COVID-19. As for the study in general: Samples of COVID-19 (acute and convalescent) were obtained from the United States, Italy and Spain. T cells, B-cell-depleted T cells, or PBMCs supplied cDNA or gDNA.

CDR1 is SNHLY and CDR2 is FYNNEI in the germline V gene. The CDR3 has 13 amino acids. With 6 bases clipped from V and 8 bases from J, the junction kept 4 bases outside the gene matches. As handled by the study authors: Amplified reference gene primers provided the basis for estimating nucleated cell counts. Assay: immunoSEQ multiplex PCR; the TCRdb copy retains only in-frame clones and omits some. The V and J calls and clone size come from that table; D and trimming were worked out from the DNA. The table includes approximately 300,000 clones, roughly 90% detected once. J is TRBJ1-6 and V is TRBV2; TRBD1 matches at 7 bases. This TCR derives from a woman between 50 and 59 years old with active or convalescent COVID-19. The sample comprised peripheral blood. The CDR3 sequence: CASRRQGDSPLHF. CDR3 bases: TGTGCCAGCAGACGACAGGGTGATTCACCCCTCCACTTT.